This T cell receptor (beta chain) was identified in a study of response to subunit inactivated influenza vaccine. General study results and limits: A suggestion made by the authors is that each seasonal influenza vaccination recruits few new T cells.

This clonotype was counted ten times or more. Its specificity is unknown. V was clipped by 0 bases and J by 2 bases; unmatched bases: 7. The CDR3 spans 17 residues. Germline V CDR1 and CDR2: KGHDR, SFDVKD. A single record per CDR3 protein comes from TCRdb applying MiXCR to the RT-PCR reads. The sample has 150,000 or so distinct CDR3 sequences; about a tenth are singletons. The clonotype was recovered from a man aged 45-65 years who received an inactivated influenza vaccine. The sequencing used non-naive T cells sorted from PBMCs, collected roughly 47 days after vaccination. The chain has TRBV24-1 and TRBJ2-3; 7 nucleotides match TRBD1. The CDR3 coding sequence is TGTGCCACCAGTGATTTGGCCGGGACAGAAAACACAGATACGCAGTATTTT. This gives the protein CATSDLAGTENTDTQYF.